This T cell receptor (beta chain) was recorded in a study of identical twins. General study points: The models gave estimates that fell short of the out-of-frame TCR alpha sharing seen in monozygotic twins. In cord blood, abundant beta clonotypes had fewer insertions; memory showed no trend.

Unique molecular identifiers were in the cDNA, with template-switch universal primer binding. TCRdb ran MiXCR on the 5' RACE reads and lists one entry per CDR3 protein. The data hold about 700,000 distinct CDR3 sequences, with 5.5% to 7.5% observed a single time. This clonotype was seen a handful of times. What it recognizes is unknown. This TCR was sampled from a man between 18 and 35 years old in good health. Sequenced sample: naive T cells sorted from blood.

CDR3 sequence: CASSGTQETQYF. CDR3 DNA sequence: TGTGCCAGCAGCGGGACTCAAGAGACCCAGTACTTC. J is TRBJ2-5 and V is TRBV2, with TRBD2 as a possible D gene (6 bases). The V end lost 6 bases, the J end lost 2 bases, and 7 bases lay between the germline ends. CDR3 size: 12 residues. Germline V gene lookup returns CDR1 SNHLY and CDR2 FYNNEI. Full variable domain (remainder filled in from reference TRBV2 and TRBJ2-5): EPEVTQTPSHQVTQMGQEVILRCVPISNHLYFYWYRQILGQKVEFLVSFYNNEISEKSEIFDDQFSVERPDGSNFTLKIRSTKLEDSAMYFCASSGTQETQYFGPGTRLLVL.